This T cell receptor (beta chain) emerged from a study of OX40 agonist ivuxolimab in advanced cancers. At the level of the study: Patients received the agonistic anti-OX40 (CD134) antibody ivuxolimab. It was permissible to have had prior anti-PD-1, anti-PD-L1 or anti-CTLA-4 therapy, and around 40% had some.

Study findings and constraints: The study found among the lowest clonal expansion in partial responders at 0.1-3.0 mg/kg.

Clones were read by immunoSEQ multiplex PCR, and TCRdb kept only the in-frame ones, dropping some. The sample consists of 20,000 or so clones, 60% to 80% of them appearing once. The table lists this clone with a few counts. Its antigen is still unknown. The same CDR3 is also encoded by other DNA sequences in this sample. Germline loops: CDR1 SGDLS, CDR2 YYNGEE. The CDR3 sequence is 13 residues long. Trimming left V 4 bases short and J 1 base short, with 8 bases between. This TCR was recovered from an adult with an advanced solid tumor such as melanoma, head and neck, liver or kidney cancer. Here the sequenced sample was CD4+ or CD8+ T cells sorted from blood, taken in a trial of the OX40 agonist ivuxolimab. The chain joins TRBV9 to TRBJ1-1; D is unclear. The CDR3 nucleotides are TGTGCCAGCAGCCCTGGACCGAACACTGAAGCTTTCTTT. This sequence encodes CASSPGPNTEAFF.